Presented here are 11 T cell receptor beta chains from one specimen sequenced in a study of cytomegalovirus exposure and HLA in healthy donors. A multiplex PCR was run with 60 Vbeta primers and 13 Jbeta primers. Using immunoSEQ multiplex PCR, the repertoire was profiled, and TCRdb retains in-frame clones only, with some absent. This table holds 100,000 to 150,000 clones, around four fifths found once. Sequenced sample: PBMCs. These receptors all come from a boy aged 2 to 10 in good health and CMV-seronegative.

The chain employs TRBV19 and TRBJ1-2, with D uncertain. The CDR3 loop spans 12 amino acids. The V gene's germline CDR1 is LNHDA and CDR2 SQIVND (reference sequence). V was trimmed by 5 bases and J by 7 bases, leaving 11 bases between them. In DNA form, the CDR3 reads TGTGCCAGTAGTCCCCAGACAAGTGGCTACACCTTC. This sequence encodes CASSPQTSGYTF.

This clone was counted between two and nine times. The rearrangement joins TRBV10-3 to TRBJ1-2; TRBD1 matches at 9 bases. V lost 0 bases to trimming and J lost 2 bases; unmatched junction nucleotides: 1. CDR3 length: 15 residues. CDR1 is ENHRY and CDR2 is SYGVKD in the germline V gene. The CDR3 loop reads CAISESTGGNYGYTF. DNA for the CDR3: TGTGCCATCAGTGAGTCAACAGGGGGCAACTATGGCTACACCTTC.

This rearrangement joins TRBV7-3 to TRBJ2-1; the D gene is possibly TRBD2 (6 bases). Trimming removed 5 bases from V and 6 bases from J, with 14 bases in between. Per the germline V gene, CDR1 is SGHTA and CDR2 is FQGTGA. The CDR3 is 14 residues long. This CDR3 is CASSTTTRRNEQFF. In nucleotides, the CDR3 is TGTGCCAGCAGCACAACGACTAGGCGCAATGAGCAGTTCTTC.

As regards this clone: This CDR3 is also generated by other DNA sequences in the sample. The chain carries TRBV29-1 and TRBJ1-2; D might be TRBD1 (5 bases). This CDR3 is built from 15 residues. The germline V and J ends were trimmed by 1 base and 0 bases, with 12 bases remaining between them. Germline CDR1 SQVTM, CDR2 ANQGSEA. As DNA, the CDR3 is TGCAGCGTTGAAGGGGGGGGATGGTCTAACTATGGCTACACCTTC. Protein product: CSVEGGGWSNYGYTF.

The CDR3 region is CASSTRVLQETQYF. The CDR3, as DNA: TGTGCCAGTAGTACCCGCGTCTTACAAGAGACCCAGTACTTC. The V call is TRBV19, the J call TRBJ2-5; D not certain. Trimming removed 4 bases at V and 2 bases at J, with 11 bases between. CDR1 is LNHDA and CDR2 is SQIVND in the germline V gene (reference sequence). CDR3 size: 14 residues.

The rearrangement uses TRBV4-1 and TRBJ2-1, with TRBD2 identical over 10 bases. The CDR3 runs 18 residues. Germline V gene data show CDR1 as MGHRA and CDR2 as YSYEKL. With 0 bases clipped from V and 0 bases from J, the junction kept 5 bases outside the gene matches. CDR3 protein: CASSQDRTSGSSYNEQFF. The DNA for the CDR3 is TGCGCCAGCAGCCAAGATAGGACTAGCGGAAGCTCCTACAATGAGCAGTTCTTC.

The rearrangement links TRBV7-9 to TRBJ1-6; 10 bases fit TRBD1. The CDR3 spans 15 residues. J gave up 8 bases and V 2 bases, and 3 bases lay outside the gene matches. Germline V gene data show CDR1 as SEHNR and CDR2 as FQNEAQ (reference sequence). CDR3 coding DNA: TGTGCCAGCAGCTTATCGGACAGGGGGGATTCACCCCTCCACTTT. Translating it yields CASSLSDRGDSPLHF.

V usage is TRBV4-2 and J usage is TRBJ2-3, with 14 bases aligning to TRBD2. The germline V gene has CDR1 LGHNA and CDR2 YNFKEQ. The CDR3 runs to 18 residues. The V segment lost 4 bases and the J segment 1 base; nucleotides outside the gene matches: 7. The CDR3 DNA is TGTGCCAGCAGCCCCGGGACTAGCGGGAGTGAGGGCACAGATACGCAGTATTTT. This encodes CASSPGTSGSEGTDTQYF.

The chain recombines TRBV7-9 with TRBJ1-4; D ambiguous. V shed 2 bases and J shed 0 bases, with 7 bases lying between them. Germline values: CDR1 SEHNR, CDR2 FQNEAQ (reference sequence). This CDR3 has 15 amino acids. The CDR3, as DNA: TGTGCCAGCAGCTTATACGGGACAACTAATGAAAAACTGTTTTTT. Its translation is CASSLYGTTNEKLFF.

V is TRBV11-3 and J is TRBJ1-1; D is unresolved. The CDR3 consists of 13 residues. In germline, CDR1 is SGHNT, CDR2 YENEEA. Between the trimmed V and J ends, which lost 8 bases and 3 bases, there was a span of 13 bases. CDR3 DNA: TGTGCCAGCTCCCGGGAGGGCTACACTGAAGCTTTCTTT. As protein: CASSREGYTEAFF. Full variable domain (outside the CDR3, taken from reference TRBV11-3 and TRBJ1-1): EAGVVQSPRYKIIEKKQPVAFWCNPISGHNTLYWYLQNLGQGPELLIRYENEEAVDDSQLPKDRFSAERLKGVDSTLKIQPAELGDSAVYLCASSREGYTEAFFGQGTRLTVV.

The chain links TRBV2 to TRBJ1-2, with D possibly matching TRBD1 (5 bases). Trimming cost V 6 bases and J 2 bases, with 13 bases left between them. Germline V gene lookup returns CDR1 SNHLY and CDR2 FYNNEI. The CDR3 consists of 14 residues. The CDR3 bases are TGTGCCAGCAGGGGGGGGATGGAGAACTATGGCTACACCTTC. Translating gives CASRGGMENYGYTF. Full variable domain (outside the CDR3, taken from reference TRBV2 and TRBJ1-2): EPEVTQTPSHQVTQMGQEVILRCVPISNHLYFYWYRQILGQKVEFLVSFYNNEISEKSEIFDDQFSVERPDGSNFTLKIRSTKLEDSAMYFCASRGGMENYGYTFGSGTRLTVV.